This T cell receptor beta chain stems from a study of technical replicates of blood from a few donors. The CDR3 covers 17 residues. With V trimmed by 2 bases and J by 0 bases, 7 bases remained unmatched. Per germline, CDR1 MNHEY and CDR2 SMNVEV (reference sequence). This clone was seen only a few times. Using immunoSEQ multiplex PCR, the repertoire was profiled, and TCRdb retains in-frame clones only, with some absent. The sample contains 75,000 to 95,000 clones, 75% to 95% of which appear only once. The receptor's source is a human donor in good health. Sequencing used T cells isolated from PBMCs. This sequence joins TRBV27 and TRBJ1-5, with TRBD1 matching over 7 bases. The DNA for the CDR3 is TGTGCCAGCAGTTTACAAGGGGGCAGGGGTAGCAATCAGCCCCAGCATTTT. Protein product: CASSLQGGRGSNQPQHF.